A selection of T cell receptor beta chains follows, all from one sample in a study of response to subunit inactivated influenza vaccine. TCRdb reprocessed the RT-PCR reads via MiXCR and lists one record per CDR3 protein. The sample contains roughly 500,000 distinct CDR3 sequences, roughly 23% of which appear only once. The specimen comprised CD4+ T cells sorted from PBMCs, sampled 5 to 6 days after vaccination. All receptors derive from a man over 45 who received an inactivated influenza vaccine. The CDR3 runs from the conserved cysteine through the conserved F or W. A D gene is named only where the DNA matches it firmly. Rows may omit the clone size; those that give it use once, few, many or a size class.

CDR3 DNA	CDR3 protein	CDR3 length	J gene	D gene	V gene	clone size
TGTGCCAGCAGCCGCGGGACTAGCGGGGGAATCACAGATACGCAGTATTTT	CASSRGTSGGITDTQYF	17	TRBJ2-3	TRBD2	TRBV4-2	-
TGTGCCAGCAGTTCACTACTAGCGCCGATCGGTGAGCAGTTCTTC	CASSSLLAPIGEQFF	15	TRBJ2-1	TRBD2	TRBV6-2/TRBV6-3	-
TGTGCCAGTAGTTGGTCGGCGGCAGAGACCCAGTACTTC	CASSWSAAETQYF	13	TRBJ2-5	-	TRBV19	-
TGTGCCAGCTCACCACTGATACGGACCCAAGAGACCCAGTACTTC	CASSPLIRTQETQYF	15	TRBJ2-5	-	TRBV18	-
TGTGCCATCAGTGGTGACAGGGGAAGGCAGTTCTTC	CAISGDRGRQFF	12	TRBJ2-1	TRBD1	TRBV10-3	-
TGTGCCAGCAGCCACCGACAGGGACGGACTAGAGGCTACGAGCAGTACTTC	CASSHRQGRTRGYEQYF	17	TRBJ2-7	-	TRBV3-1	few
TGTGCCAGCAGTCGGACAGGGGGCATCGGGGAGACCCAGTACTTC	CASSRTGGIGETQYF	15	TRBJ2-5	TRBD1	TRBV6-1	few
TGTGCCAGCAGTTACTCGATGGGACGGGTAAATGAGCAGTTCTTC	CASSYSMGRVNEQFF	15	TRBJ2-1	-	TRBV6-5	few
TGTGCCAGCAGCCCATCCCCGGGTTCACCCCTCCACTTT	CASSPSPGSPLHF	13	TRBJ1-6	-	TRBV7-2	few
TGTGCCAGCACCACCAGCATTTTAACAGGGAGAAATGGCTACACCTTC	CASTTSILTGRNGYTF	16	TRBJ1-2	-	TRBV3-1	many
TGTGCCAGCAGCTTAGCGGTGACACTGGAGCAGTTCTTC	CASSLAVTLEQFF	13	TRBJ2-1	-	TRBV11-2	few
TGCGCCAGCAGTGAGTCTGGTCAGGGGGCCTCTGGGGCCAACGTCCTGACTTTC	CASSESGQGASGANVLTF	18	TRBJ2-6	TRBD1	TRBV10-2	few
TGCAGCTTTCTTCCGGAGCGGGGATTCTACAATGAGCAGTTCTTC	CSFLPERGFYNEQFF	15	TRBJ2-1	TRBD2	TRBV29-1	-
TGCAGCGCCCCGGGGGTGGGGCTGGGATATGGCTACACCTTC	CSAPGVGLGYGYTF	14	TRBJ1-2	-	TRBV20-1	-
TGTGCCAGCAGCTTTGGTGGACAGGCGGCCTACGAGCAGTACTTC	CASSFGGQAAYEQYF	15	TRBJ2-7	TRBD1	TRBV7-2	-
TGTGCCAGCAGCTACCGGGACTATGGCTACACCTTC	CASSYRDYGYTF	12	TRBJ1-2	-	TRBV7-8	many
TGTGCCAGCAGTTTAAACTTCCCCTACGAGCAGTACTTC	CASSLNFPYEQYF	13	TRBJ2-7	-	TRBV6-2/TRBV6-3	-
TGTGCCACCAGCAGAGGCGGAGCCTCCGCCGCGACAGATACGCAGTATTTT	CATSRGGASAATDTQYF	17	TRBJ2-3	-	TRBV15	-
TGCAGTGCTAGGGCGCTATCTAGCGGCAGCTCCTACAATGAGCAGTTCTTC	CSARALSSGSSYNEQFF	17	TRBJ2-1	TRBD2	TRBV20-1	few
TGTGCCAGCAGCTCTAGGCCTCCTTGGCGGGGGGACACAGATACGCAGTATTTT	CASSSRPPWRGDTDTQYF	18	TRBJ2-3	TRBD2	TRBV11-2	-
TGTGCCAGCAGGGCAGGGGGCTCCTACGAGCAGTACTTC	CASRAGGSYEQYF	13	TRBJ2-7	TRBD1	TRBV12-3/TRBV12-4	few
TGTGCCAGCAGTTTAGGGGACAGGGCGTCTGGAAACACCATATATTTT	CASSLGDRASGNTIYF	16	TRBJ1-3	TRBD1	TRBV28	few
TGCGCCAGCAGCTTGGAGGGGACAGCCCTGGGCTACGAGCAGTACTTC	CASSLEGTALGYEQYF	16	TRBJ2-7	TRBD1	TRBV5-1	-
TGTGCCAGCAGCTTCCAGGCGGGGGGCAATGAGCAGTTCTTC	CASSFQAGGNEQFF	14	TRBJ2-1	TRBD2	TRBV11-2	-
TGTGCCAGCAGCCACACCCTAGCGGGAGGTGCCTCGGAGCAGTTCTTC	CASSHTLAGGASEQFF	16	TRBJ2-1	TRBD2	TRBV7-3	few
TGCGCCAGCAGCTTGGTAGGCTCATTACTAACCTCCTACAATGAGCAGTTCTTC	CASSLVGSLLTSYNEQFF	18	TRBJ2-1	-	TRBV5-1	-
TGTGCCAGCAGCTTATTTGCTAGCGGGAACACCGGGGAGCTGTTTTTT	CASSLFASGNTGELFF	16	TRBJ2-2	TRBD2	TRBV7-6	-
TGTGCCAGCAGCCCTTCGGGACAGATTGGCGAGCAGTACTTC	CASSPSGQIGEQYF	14	TRBJ2-7	TRBD1	TRBV7-7	-
TGCAGTGCTAGTTCGAATGGAAATGAGCAGTTCTTC	CSASSNGNEQFF	12	TRBJ2-1	-	TRBV20-1	few
TGTGCCTGGAGCGCCGCGGGATCTCTCCTAACGGGTGAGCAGTTCTTC	CAWSAAGSLLTGEQFF	16	TRBJ2-1	-	TRBV30	-
TGCAGTGCTAGGCGGGGGTCTGGCACAGATACGCAGTATTTT	CSARRGSGTDTQYF	14	TRBJ2-3	TRBD2	TRBV20-1	-
TGCAGTGCTAGAGATCTTCAGTTGTTCGTAGCCAAAAACATTCAGTACTTC	CSARDLQLFVAKNIQYF	17	TRBJ2-4	-	TRBV20-1	few
TGTGCCTGGAGTCGCCAACTACAGGGGGGATATGGCTACACCTTC	CAWSRQLQGGYGYTF	15	TRBJ1-2	TRBD1	TRBV30	few
TGTGCCAGCAGCTTCCACCAACCGCAGGGCTACGAGCAGTACTTC	CASSFHQPQGYEQYF	15	TRBJ2-7	-	TRBV12-3/TRBV12-4	-
TGTGCCCGACAGGCTTTCGCTGGAAACACCATATATTTT	CARQAFAGNTIYF	13	TRBJ1-3	-	TRBV7-9	-
TGTGCCAGCAGCTCCATAGCGGGAGAAGAGACCCAGTACTTC	CASSSIAGEETQYF	14	TRBJ2-5	TRBD2	TRBV7-6	-
TGTGCCAGCTCACCACAGGGGTCGTCCTACGAGCAGTACTTC	CASSPQGSSYEQYF	14	TRBJ2-7	-	TRBV18	few
TGCAGTGCTAGCAGGACTAGCGGGGGGATATACGAGCAGTACTTC	CSASRTSGGIYEQYF	15	TRBJ2-7	TRBD2	TRBV20-1	few